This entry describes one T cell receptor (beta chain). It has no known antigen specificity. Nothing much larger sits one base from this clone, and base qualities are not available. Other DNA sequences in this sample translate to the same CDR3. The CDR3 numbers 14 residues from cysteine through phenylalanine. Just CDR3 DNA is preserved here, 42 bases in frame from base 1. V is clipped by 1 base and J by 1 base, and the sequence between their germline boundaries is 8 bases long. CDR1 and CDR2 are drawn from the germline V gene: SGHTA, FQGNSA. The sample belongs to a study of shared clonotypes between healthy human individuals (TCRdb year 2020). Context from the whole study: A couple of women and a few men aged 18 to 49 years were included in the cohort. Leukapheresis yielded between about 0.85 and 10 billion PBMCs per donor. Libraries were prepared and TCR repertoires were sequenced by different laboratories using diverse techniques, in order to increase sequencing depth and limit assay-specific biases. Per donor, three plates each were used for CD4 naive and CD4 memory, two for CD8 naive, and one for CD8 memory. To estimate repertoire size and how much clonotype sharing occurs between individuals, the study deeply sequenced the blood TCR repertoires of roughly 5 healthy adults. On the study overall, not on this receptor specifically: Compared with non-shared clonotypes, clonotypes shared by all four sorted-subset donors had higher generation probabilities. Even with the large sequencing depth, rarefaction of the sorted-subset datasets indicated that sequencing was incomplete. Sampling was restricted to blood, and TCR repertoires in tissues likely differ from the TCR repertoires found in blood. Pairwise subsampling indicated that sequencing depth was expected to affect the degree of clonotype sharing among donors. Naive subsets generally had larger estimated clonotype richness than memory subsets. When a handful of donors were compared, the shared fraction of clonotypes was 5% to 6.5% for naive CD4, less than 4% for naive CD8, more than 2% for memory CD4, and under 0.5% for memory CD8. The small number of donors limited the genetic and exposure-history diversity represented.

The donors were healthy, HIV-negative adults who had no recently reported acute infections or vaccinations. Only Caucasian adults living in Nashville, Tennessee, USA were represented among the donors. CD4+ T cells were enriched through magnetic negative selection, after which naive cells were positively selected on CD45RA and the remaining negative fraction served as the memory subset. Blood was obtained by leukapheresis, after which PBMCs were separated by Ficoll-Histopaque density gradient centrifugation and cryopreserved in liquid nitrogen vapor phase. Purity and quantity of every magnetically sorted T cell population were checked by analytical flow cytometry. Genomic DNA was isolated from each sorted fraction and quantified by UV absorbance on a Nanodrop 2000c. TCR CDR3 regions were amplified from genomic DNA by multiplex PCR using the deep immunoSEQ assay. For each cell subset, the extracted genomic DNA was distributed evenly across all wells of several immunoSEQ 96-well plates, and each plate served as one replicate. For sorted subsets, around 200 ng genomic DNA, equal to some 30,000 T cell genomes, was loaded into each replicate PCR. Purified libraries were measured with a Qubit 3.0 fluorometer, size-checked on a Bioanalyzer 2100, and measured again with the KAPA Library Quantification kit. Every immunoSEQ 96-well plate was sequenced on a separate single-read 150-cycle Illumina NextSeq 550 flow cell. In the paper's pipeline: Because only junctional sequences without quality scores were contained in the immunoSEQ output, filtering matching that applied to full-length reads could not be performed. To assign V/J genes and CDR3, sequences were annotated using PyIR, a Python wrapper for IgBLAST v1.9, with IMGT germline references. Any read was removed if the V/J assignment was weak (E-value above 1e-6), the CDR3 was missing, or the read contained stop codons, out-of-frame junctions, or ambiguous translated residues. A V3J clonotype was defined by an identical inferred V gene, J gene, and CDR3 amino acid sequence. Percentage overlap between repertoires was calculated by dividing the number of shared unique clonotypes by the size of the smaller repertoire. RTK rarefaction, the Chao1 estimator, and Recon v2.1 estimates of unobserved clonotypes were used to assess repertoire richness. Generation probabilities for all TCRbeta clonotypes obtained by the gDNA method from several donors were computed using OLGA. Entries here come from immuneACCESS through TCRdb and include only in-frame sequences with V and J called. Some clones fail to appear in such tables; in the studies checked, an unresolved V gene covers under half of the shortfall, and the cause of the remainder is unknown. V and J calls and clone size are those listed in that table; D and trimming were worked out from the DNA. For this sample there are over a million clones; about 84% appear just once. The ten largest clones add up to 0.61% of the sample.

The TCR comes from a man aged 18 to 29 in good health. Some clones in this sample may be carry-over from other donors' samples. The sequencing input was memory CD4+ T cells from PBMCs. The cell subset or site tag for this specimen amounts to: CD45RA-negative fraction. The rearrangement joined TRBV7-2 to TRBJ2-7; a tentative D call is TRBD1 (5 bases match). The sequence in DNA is TGTGCCAGCAGCTTAGGCGCAGGGTCCTACGAGCAGTACTTC. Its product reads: CASSLGAGSYEQYF.